Presented here are 3 T cell receptor beta chains from one specimen sequenced in a study of cytomegalovirus exposure and HLA in healthy donors. The repertoire was sequenced with immunoSEQ multiplex PCR; TCRdb's copy has only in-frame clones and lacks some. This sample has 110,000 or so clones, with roughly 83% found just once. The specimen was PBMCs. These receptors all come from a man aged 18 to 29 in good health and CMV-seronegative.

The V gene is TRBV19, the J gene TRBJ1-1; the D is unclear. The ends were cut back, 5 bases at V and 6 bases at J, with 16 bases in the middle. This CDR3 comprises 14 residues. CDR1 and CDR2 (germline): LNHDA, SQIVND (reference sequence). The CDR3 region has the DNA TGTGCCAGTAGTGCCCGAGGTGGGTTTGCTGAAGCTTTCTTT. This translates into CASSARGGFAEAFF.

V usage is TRBV5-1 and J usage is TRBJ1-1; 7 bases map to TRBD1. CDR1 and CDR2 from the germline V gene are SGHRS and YFSETQ. The CDR3 covers 15 residues. V was clipped by 2 bases and J by 4 bases; unmatched bases: 8. CDR3 sequence: CASSFVGGEGTEAFF. The CDR3 region has the DNA TGCGCCAGCAGCTTCGTAGGGGGCGAAGGCACTGAAGCTTTCTTT.

V gene TRBV2 combines with J gene TRBJ2-2; D uncertain. Looked up from germline, CDR1 is SNHLY and CDR2 is FYNNEI. The V end was cut by 6 bases, the J end by 2 bases, with 10 bases between. There are 14 residues in the CDR3. The CDR3 reads CASRPLRNTGELFF. In DNA form, the CDR3 reads TGTGCCAGCAGGCCGCTTAGAAACACCGGGGAGCTGTTTTTT.